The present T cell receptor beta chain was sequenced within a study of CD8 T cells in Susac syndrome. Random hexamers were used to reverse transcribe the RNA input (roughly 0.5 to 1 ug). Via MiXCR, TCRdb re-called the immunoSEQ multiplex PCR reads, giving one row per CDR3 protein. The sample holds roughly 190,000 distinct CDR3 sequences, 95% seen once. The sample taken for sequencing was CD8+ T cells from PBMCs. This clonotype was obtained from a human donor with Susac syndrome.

CDR3 in DNA: TGCAGCGTTGTAATAGGGGGGACGTACGAGCAGTACTTC. Protein product: CSVVIGGTYEQYF. The chain combines TRBV29-1 with TRBJ2-7, with D perhaps matching TRBD1 or TRBD2 (6 bases each). CDR1 and CDR2 (germline): SQVTM, ANQGSEA. This CDR3 has 13 amino acids. Deletions cut 4 bases from V and 4 bases from J, with 14 bases between.